The present T cell receptor (beta chain) was sequenced within a study of T cell responses to AZD1222 COVID-19 vaccine. Points from the study as a whole: Clonal diversity was possibly underestimated, and white British individuals and females predominated among donors.

By share, this clone ranks as medium-sized. Its antigen is unidentified. The CDR3 is 13 residues long. Between the trimmed V and J ends, which lost 2 bases and 2 bases, there was a span of 7 bases. In germline, CDR1 is MNHEY, CDR2 SMNVEV (reference sequence). Clones were read by immunoSEQ multiplex PCR, and TCRdb kept only the in-frame ones, dropping some. The repertoire has roughly 30,000 clones, just under 80% of them found once; the top ten carry around 6.1%. This clonotype was obtained from an adult in good health. The chain carries TRBV27 and TRBJ2-7; D remains ambiguous. The source material was peripheral blood, sampled on day 0 of AZD1222 vaccination. The CDR3 spells CASSLGPAYEQYV. CDR3 coding DNA: TGTGCCAGCAGTTTAGGGCCAGCCTACGAGCAGTACGTC.